The next 32 T cell receptor beta chains were all read from a single sample in a study of T-cell memory formation after mild COVID-19. TCRdb re-called the 5' RACE reads through MiXCR, storing one row per CDR3 protein. The sample carries approximately 480,000 distinct CDR3 sequences, 15% to 20% recorded once. Sequencing was performed on PBMCs or a T cell subset sorted from them (not recorded which). The receptor set was obtained from an adult woman who had mild COVID-19 (a few samples of this study predate the infection). Cell type and time point are not known.

CDR3 amino acids: CASSPSGAGPNTGELFF. CDR3 DNA: TGTGCCAGCTCACCCTCGGGCGCAGGGCCGAACACCGGGGAGCTGTTTTTT. J is TRBJ2-2 and V is TRBV18; D is perhaps TRBD1 (5 bases). Germline V gene data show CDR1 as KGHSH and CDR2 as LQKENI. Between the trimmed V and J ends, which lost 3 bases and 0 bases, there was a span of 14 bases. The CDR3 contains 17 residues. Using reference TRBV18 and TRBJ2-2 for the parts outside the CDR3, the full variable domain is NAGVMQNPRHLVRRRGQEARLRCSPMKGHSHVYWYRQLPEEGLKFMVYLQKENIIDESGMPKERFSAEFPKEGPSILRIQQVVRGDSAAYFCASSPSGAGPNTGELFFGEGSRLTVL.

The genes are TRBV19 and TRBJ2-1, with 7 bases matching TRBD1. The CDR3 spans 17 residues. The germline gives CDR1 LNHDA, CDR2 SQIVND (reference sequence). Germline trimming cut 4 bases from V and 0 bases from J; bases unmatched to any gene: 9. In nucleotides, the CDR3 is TGTGCCAGTAGTAAGATACAGGGGATAAGCTCCTACAATGAGCAGTTCTTC. This codes for CASSKIQGISSYNEQFF.

This clonotype has a handful of counts. This rearrangement joins TRBV6-6 to TRBJ1-5; 8 bases are shared with TRBD1. With 2 bases clipped from V and 0 bases from J, the junction kept 21 bases outside the gene matches. The CDR3 is 22 residues long. Germline V CDR1 and CDR2: MNHNY, SVGAGI (reference sequence). The CDR3 DNA reads as TGTGCCAGCAGTTACGTGAATTCCTTCGGACAGGGTGGGCAATATAGCAATCAGCCCCAGCATTTT. Translating gives CASSYVNSFGQGGQYSNQPQHF.

The chain has TRBV6-4 and TRBJ2-3, with D possibly called TRBD1 or TRBD2 (6 bases each). Trimming shortened V by 0 bases and J by 4 bases, and 11 bases separated the two germline ends. Germline V lookup: CDR1 MRHNA, CDR2 SNTAGT. This CDR3 is built from 15 residues. This chain's CDR3 is CASSDSRGGSDTQYF. CDR3 sequence (DNA): TGTGCCAGCAGTGACTCAAGAGGGGGGTCAGATACGCAGTATTTT.

This chain uses TRBV2 with TRBJ2-1, with D unclear. The CDR3 loop spans 14 amino acids. With 4 bases removed from V and 2 bases from J, the gap between germline ends came to 9 bases. The germline gives CDR1 SNHLY, CDR2 FYNNEI. The CDR3 sequence is CASSAVLPYNEQFF. Written as DNA, the CDR3 is TGTGCCAGCAGTGCCGTCTTACCCTACAATGAGCAGTTCTTC.

There are a few counts of this clonotype. The chain recombines TRBV6-6 with TRBJ2-4; perhaps TRBD2 as D (5 bases). Trimming removed 0 bases from V and 6 bases from J, with 9 bases in between. The CDR3 length is 14 residues. Germline lookup yields CDR1 MNHNY and CDR2 SVGAGI (reference sequence). The CDR3: CASSYSSEGNIQYF. The CDR3, as DNA: TGTGCCAGCAGTTACTCGAGCGAGGGAAACATTCAGTACTTC.

This clonotype was seen only a few times. The chain's CDR3 is CASSLSTQGNQPQHF. The CDR3 nucleotides are TGTGCCAGCAGTTTATCCACGCAGGGGAATCAGCCCCAGCATTTT. The V gene is TRBV27, the J gene TRBJ1-5, with a possible D match to TRBD1 (6 bases). The germline V and J ends were trimmed by 0 bases and 4 bases, with 10 bases remaining between them. The CDR3 covers 15 residues. Per the germline V gene, CDR1 is MNHEY and CDR2 is SMNVEV (reference sequence).

There are many counts of this clonotype. The chain uses TRBV18 and TRBJ2-7; D unresolved. The CDR3 has 12 residues. Trimming left V 8 bases short and J 3 bases short, with 11 bases between. CDR1 and CDR2 from the germline V gene are KGHSH and LQKENI. CDR3 bases: TGTGCCAGCAGCCCGACGGGCTACGAGCAGTACTTC. Protein: CASSPTGYEQYF.

The sample holds a few counts of this clonotype. V gene TRBV5-1 combines with J gene TRBJ2-3; 7 nucleotides match TRBD2. Germline V gene sequence: CDR1 SGHRS, CDR2 YFSETQ. The CDR3 consists of 17 residues. The trim removed 1 base at V and 2 bases at J, leaving 10 bases unmatched. The CDR3 DNA reads TGCGCCAGCAGCTTGTCCCTGACTAGCAGGGACACAGATACGCAGTATTTT. This translates into CASSLSLTSRDTDTQYF.

V is TRBV12-3 or TRBV12-4 and J is TRBJ2-3, with 15 bases aligning to TRBD2. With V trimmed by 3 bases and J by 1 base, 14 bases remained unmatched. There are 21 residues in the CDR3. The CDR3 region is CASSFIGRGLAGGPGTDTQYF. The CDR3 DNA sequence: TGTGCCAGCAGTTTTATTGGAAGAGGACTAGCGGGGGGGCCCGGCACAGATACGCAGTATTTT.

The J gene is TRBJ2-1, the V gene TRBV7-9, with 7 bases identical to TRBD2. The CDR3 has 18 residues. The junction had 25 bases not matched to a gene; V was cut back by 4 bases and J by 13 bases. Germline-derived CDR1 and CDR2 are SEHNR and FQNEAQ (reference sequence). Written as DNA, the CDR3 is TGTGCCAGCAGCTCACCCTCAACAGGTCTCTTGGAGGGAGGGCCCCAGTTCTTC. It yields the protein CASSSPSTGLLEGGPQFF.

Only a few counts were recorded for this clonotype. The chain recombines TRBV5-6 with TRBJ2-7, with D possibly matching TRBD2 (5 bases). The V gene's germline CDR1 is SGHDT and CDR2 YYEEEE. This CDR3 has 13 amino acids. The V end was cut by 0 bases, the J end by 7 bases, with 11 bases between. The CDR3 region has the DNA TGTGCCAGCAGCTTGGTGAGGGTGGGGGAGCAGTACTTC. Its protein product is CASSLVRVGEQYF.

The chain uses TRBV19 and TRBJ1-1, with D perhaps TRBD1 (5 bases). Between the trimmed V and J ends, which lost 1 base and 4 bases, there was a span of 10 bases. CDR1 is LNHDA, CDR2 SQIVND, per germline (reference sequence). The length of the CDR3 is 14 residues. The CDR3 sequence: CASSIGGVPTEAFF. The CDR3 DNA is TGTGCCAGTAGTATAGGAGGGGTCCCCACTGAAGCTTTCTTT.

In this sample, this clonotype turned up a few times. The rearrangement uses TRBV15 and TRBJ2-4, with D perhaps matching TRBD2 (6 bases). CDR3 length equals 16 residues. Germline loops: CDR1 LNHNV, CDR2 YYDKDF (reference sequence). The V and J ends lost 0 bases and 6 bases respectively, with 15 bases between them. CDR3 nucleotides: TGTGCCACCAGCAGAGATCGGGGGAACCGGGCAAACATTCAGTACTTC. Translation: CATSRDRGNRANIQYF.

This chain uses TRBV7-9 with TRBJ1-2, with 9 bases fitting TRBD1. CDR1 and CDR2 from the germline V gene are SEHNR and FQNEAQ (reference sequence). Trimming at V came to 5 bases and at J to 8 bases, leaving 18 bases not matched to a gene. The CDR3 is 17 amino acids. The CDR3 loop is CASSPPGTGRLISGYTF. CDR3 sequence (DNA): TGTGCCAGCAGCCCGCCCGGGACAGGGAGGTTGATAAGCGGCTACACCTTC.

This chain uses TRBV4-3 with TRBJ1-1; D is possibly TRBD1 (6 bases). V was shortened by 0 bases and J by 5 bases, with 13 bases between the two germline ends. The CDR3 covers 15 residues. Per germline, CDR1 LGHNA and CDR2 YSLEER. This CDR3 reads CASSQDAGGKTEAFF. The CDR3 DNA is TGCGCCAGCAGCCAAGATGCGGGGGGCAAAACTGAAGCTTTCTTT.

This clonotype was detected a few times. The chain has TRBV6-5 and TRBJ2-4; D gene ambiguous. V was shortened by 2 bases and J by 1 base, with 9 bases between the two germline ends. This CDR3 spans 15 amino acids. CDR1 is MNHEY and CDR2 is SVGAGI in the germline V gene. The CDR3 nucleotides read TGTGCCAGCAGTTACAATGTCCGGGCCAAAAACATTCAGTACTTC. Translated: CASSYNVRAKNIQYF.

The V and J genes are TRBV7-9 and TRBJ1-1; D perhaps matches TRBD1 (5 bases). Trimming shortened V by 5 bases and J by 10 bases, and 14 bases separated the two germline ends. This CDR3 spans 12 amino acids. Germline assignment: CDR1 SEHNR and CDR2 FQNEAQ (reference sequence). The CDR3 sequence: CASSALGVGAFF. CDR3 sequence (DNA): TGTGCCAGCAGCGCCTTGGGGGTTGGAGCTTTCTTT. The variable domain in full, with the rest retrieved from reference TRBV7-9 and TRBJ1-1, is DTGVSQNPRHKITKRGQNVTFRCDPISEHNRLYWYRQTLGQGPEFLTYFQNEAQLEKSRLLSDRFSAERPKGSFSTLEIQRTEQGDSAMYLCASSALGVGAFFGQGTRLTVV.

The chain is built from TRBV20-1 and TRBJ2-7, with D possibly TRBD1 on 6 matching bases. The CDR3 has 13 amino acids. Trimming stripped 3 bases from V and 4 bases from J, with 13 bases between. The germline V gene has CDR1 DFQATT and CDR2 SNEGSKA (reference sequence). The chain's CDR3 is CSARTTGFYEQYF. The CDR3 coding sequence is TGCAGTGCTAGGACTACAGGGTTTTACGAGCAGTACTTC.

The chain employs TRBV19 and TRBJ2-6; possible D gene TRBD2, 6 bases. This CDR3 spans 16 amino acids. Germline assignment: CDR1 LNHDA and CDR2 SQIVND (reference sequence). V was trimmed by 7 bases and J by 0 bases, leaving 13 bases between them. The CDR3 loop reads CASTHRETSGANVLTF. The CDR3 region has the DNA TGTGCCAGTACCCATCGGGAGACCTCTGGGGCCAACGTCCTGACTTTC.

This clonotype has only a few counts. The rearrangement uses TRBV20-1 and TRBJ2-3; perhaps D is TRBD1 or TRBD2 (5 bases each). Between the trimmed V and J ends, which lost 0 bases and 2 bases, there was a span of 18 bases. Germline lookup yields CDR1 DFQATT and CDR2 SNEGSKA (reference sequence). The CDR3 consists of 17 residues. The DNA for the CDR3 is TGCAGTGCTAGAGATGTAAGAGGGGACCGATTCACAGATACGCAGTATTTT. Translation: CSARDVRGDRFTDTQYF.

The chain has TRBV7-6 and TRBJ2-3; no reliable D call. Germline CDR1 SGHVS, CDR2 FNYEAQ. CDR3 length equals 13 residues. Trimming pared 2 bases from V and 1 base from J, leaving 4 bases between. As DNA, the CDR3 is TGTGCCAGCAGCTTAATCGGCACAGATACGCAGTATTTT. This sequence encodes CASSLIGTDTQYF.

The CDR3 loop is CASSLVGTRGELFF. DNA of the CDR3: TGTGCCAGCAGCTTGGTCGGGACTCGCGGGGAGCTGTTTTTT. The V call is TRBV7-2, the J call TRBJ2-2, with D tentatively TRBD2 (6 bases). Germline V CDR1 and CDR2: SGHTA, FQGNSA. Trimming shortened V by 3 bases and J by 7 bases, and 12 bases separated the two germline ends. This CDR3 spans 14 amino acids.

This clonotype was seen a few times. V gene TRBV20-1 combines with J gene TRBJ1-1; no firm D call. The CDR3 has 12 residues. The germline gives CDR1 DFQATT, CDR2 SNEGSKA (reference sequence). Trimming removed 6 bases from V and 1 base from J, with 9 bases in between. The CDR3 is CSAPPGNTEAFF. CDR3 nucleotides: TGCAGTGCCCCCCCAGGGAACACTGAAGCTTTCTTT.

This clonotype is judged medium-sized. Here the CDR3 DNA reads TGTGCCAGCAGCTTTTGGGGTAGCACAGATACGCAGTATTTT. The encoded protein is CASSFWGSTDTQYF. The chain links TRBV7-2 to TRBJ2-3; the D is unclear. Trimming left V 3 bases short and J 0 bases short, with 7 bases between. The germline V gene has CDR1 SGHTA and CDR2 FQGNSA. This CDR3 has 14 amino acids.

This clonotype was found a few times. The rearrangement uses TRBV7-9 and TRBJ2-7; possibly TRBD1 for D (5 bases). The ends were cut back, 1 base at V and 0 bases at J, with 10 bases in the middle. Per the germline V gene, CDR1 is SEHNR and CDR2 is FQNEAQ (reference sequence). CDR3 length: 15 amino acids. The CDR3 region is CASSLENRPSYEQYF. The DNA of the CDR3 is TGTGCCAGCAGCTTAGAGAACAGGCCCTCCTACGAGCAGTACTTC.

V usage is TRBV2 and J usage is TRBJ2-3; 12 bases are a match to TRBD2. The CDR3 is 15 residues long. The germline CDR1 and CDR2 sequences are SNHLY and FYNNEI. With 4 bases clipped from V and 5 bases from J, the junction kept 4 bases outside the gene matches. CDR3 DNA sequence: TGTGCCAGCAGTGTTCCTAGCGGGGGGGTAGATACGCAGTATTTT. Its translation is CASSVPSGGVDTQYF. Full variable domain (rest looked up from reference TRBV2 and TRBJ2-3): EPEVTQTPSHQVTQMGQEVILRCVPISNHLYFYWYRQILGQKVEFLVSFYNNEISEKSEIFDDQFSVERPDGSNFTLKIRSTKLEDSAMYFCASSVPSGGVDTQYFGPGTRLTVL.

The chain couples TRBV27 to TRBJ2-7; 11 bases align to TRBD2. This CDR3 comprises 18 residues. CDR1 and CDR2 from the germline V gene are MNHEY and SMNVEV (reference sequence). V lost 0 bases and J lost 5; bases outside the gene matches: 12. The CDR3 DNA is TGTGCCAGCAGTTTATCGTATCACGTAGCGGGGGGGTTCGACGAGCAGTACTTC. It encodes CASSLSYHVAGGFDEQYF.

This chain joins TRBV7-3 and TRBJ2-7; D is unresolved. Germline CDR1 and CDR2: SGHTA and FQGTGA. CDR3 length: 14 residues. The V gene lost 4 bases and the J gene lost 7 bases, with 17 bases spanning the gap. DNA for the CDR3: TGTGCCAGCAGCTCGACTTTTGCGGTTGGGGAGCAGTACTTC. Encoded protein: CASSSTFAVGEQYF.

In this sample, this clonotype turned up a few times. The chain employs TRBV11-2 and TRBJ2-7; no clear D gene. The CDR3 totals 11 residues. Germline CDR1 SGHAT, CDR2 FQNNGV. Trimming removed 5 bases at V and 5 bases at J, with 7 bases between. CDR3 sequence reads: CASSTYNEQYF. The CDR3, as DNA: TGTGCCAGCAGCACCTATAACGAGCAGTACTTC.

The J gene is TRBJ2-5, the V gene TRBV5-4, with D hard to call. The V and J ends lost 3 bases and 5 bases respectively, with 8 bases between them. CDR3 size: 12 residues. Per germline, CDR1 SGHNT and CDR2 YYREEE (reference sequence). The CDR3 DNA reads TGTGCCAGCAGCTCCCCTCGGGAGACCCAGTACTTC. This translates into CASSSPRETQYF.

The sample holds a few counts of this clonotype. The V call is TRBV6-2 or TRBV6-3, the J call TRBJ2-7; 8 bases agree with TRBD2. Trimming removed 5 bases from V and 4 bases from J; junction bases left unmatched: 7. The germline CDR1 and CDR2 sequences are MNHEY and SVGEGT. The CDR3 totals 14 residues. DNA of the CDR3: TGTGCCAGCAGTCCCGGGACTAGTCGTTACGAGCAGTACTTC. Its translation is CASSPGTSRYEQYF.